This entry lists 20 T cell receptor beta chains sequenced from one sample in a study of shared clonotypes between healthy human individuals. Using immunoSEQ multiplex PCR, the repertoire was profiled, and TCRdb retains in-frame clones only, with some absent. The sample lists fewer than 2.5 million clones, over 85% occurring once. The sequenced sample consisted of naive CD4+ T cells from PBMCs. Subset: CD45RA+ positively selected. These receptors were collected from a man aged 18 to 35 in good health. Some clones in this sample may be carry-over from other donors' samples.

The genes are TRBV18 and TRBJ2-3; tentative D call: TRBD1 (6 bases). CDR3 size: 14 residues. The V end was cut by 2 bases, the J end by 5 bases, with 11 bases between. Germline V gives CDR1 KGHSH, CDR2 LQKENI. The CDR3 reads CASSPNTGRDTQYF. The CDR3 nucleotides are TGTGCCAGCTCACCAAACACAGGGCGAGATACGCAGTATTTT.

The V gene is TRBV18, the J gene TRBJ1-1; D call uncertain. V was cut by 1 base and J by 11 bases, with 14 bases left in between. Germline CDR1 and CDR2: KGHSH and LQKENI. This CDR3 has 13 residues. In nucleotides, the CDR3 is TGTGCCAGCTCACCACTTAGACAAGAGGTGGCTTTCTTT. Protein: CASSPLRQEVAFF.

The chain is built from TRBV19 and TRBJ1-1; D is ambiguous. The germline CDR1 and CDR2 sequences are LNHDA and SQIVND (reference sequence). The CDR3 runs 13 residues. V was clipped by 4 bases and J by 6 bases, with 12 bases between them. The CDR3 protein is CASSTGRAPEAFF. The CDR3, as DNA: TGTGCCAGTAGTACGGGTAGGGCCCCTGAAGCTTTCTTT.

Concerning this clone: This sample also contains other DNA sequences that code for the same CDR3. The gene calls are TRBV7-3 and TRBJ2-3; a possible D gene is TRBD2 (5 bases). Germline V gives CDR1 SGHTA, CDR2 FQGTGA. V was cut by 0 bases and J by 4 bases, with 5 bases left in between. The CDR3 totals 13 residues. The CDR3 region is CASSLTGADTQYF. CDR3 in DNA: TGTGCCAGCAGCTTAACCGGGGCAGATACGCAGTATTTT.

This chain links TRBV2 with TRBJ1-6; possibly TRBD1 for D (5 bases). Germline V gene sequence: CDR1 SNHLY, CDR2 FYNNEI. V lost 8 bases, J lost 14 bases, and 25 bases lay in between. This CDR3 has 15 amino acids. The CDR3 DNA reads TGTGCCAGCCAGGAGGGGCGTGTTCACCAGGCCTCCCTCCACTTT. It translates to CASQEGRVHQASLHF.

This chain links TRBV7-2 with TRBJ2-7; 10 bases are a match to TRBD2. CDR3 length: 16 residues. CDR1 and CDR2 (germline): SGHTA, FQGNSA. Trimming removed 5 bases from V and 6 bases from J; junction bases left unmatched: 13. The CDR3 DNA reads TGTGCCAGCAGCCTTGGACTAGCGGCCACCGAACGCGAGCAGTACTTC. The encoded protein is CASSLGLAATEREQYF.

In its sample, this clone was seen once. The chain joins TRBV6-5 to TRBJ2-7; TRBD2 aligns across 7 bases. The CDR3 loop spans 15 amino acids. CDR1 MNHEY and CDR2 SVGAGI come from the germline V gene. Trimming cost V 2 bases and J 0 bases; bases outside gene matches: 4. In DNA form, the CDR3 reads TGTGCCAGCAGTTACGCGGGAGCGGGCTCCTACGAGCAGTACTTC. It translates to CASSYAGAGSYEQYF.

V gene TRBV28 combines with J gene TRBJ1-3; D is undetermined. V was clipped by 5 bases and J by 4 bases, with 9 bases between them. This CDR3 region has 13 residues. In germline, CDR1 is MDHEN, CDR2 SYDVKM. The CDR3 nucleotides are TGTGCCAGCAGTATTCGGGTCGGAAACACCATATATTTT. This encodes CASSIRVGNTIYF.

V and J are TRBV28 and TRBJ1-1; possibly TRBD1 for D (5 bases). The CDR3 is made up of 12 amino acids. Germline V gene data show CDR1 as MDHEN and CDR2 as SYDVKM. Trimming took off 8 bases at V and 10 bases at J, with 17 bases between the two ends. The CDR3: CASFLPPGTAFF. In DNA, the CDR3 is TGTGCCAGCTTTCTGCCTCCCGGGACAGCTTTCTTT.

The CDR3 nucleotides read TGTGCCAGCAGTTACGTGGTGGGATATAGCACAGATACGCAGTATTTT. It is translated as CASSYVVGYSTDTQYF. The gene calls are TRBV6-6 and TRBJ2-3; the D is unclear. V gave up 2 bases and J gave up 0 bases, with 12 bases separating them. Looked up from germline, CDR1 is MNHNY and CDR2 is SVGAGI (reference sequence). This CDR3 has 16 residues.

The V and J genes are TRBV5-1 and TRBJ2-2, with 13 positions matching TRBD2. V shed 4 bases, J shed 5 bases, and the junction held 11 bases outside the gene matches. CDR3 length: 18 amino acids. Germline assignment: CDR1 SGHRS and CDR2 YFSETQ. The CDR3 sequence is CASSASLGLAGWTGELFF. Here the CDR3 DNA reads TGCGCCAGCAGCGCCTCCTTGGGACTAGCGGGATGGACCGGGGAGCTGTTTTTT.

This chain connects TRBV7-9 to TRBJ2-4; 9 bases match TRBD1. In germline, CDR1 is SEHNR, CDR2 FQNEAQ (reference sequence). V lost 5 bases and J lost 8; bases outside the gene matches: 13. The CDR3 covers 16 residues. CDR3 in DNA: TGTGCCAGCAGCCTACTCCGTCCGGGACAGGGAGACATTCAGTACTTC. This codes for CASSLLRPGQGDIQYF.

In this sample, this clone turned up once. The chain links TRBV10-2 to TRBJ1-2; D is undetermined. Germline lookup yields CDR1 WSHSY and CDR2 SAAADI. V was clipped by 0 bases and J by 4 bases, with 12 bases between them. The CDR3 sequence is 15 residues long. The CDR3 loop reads CASSESSASGYGYTF. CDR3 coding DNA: TGCGCCAGCAGTGAGTCGTCCGCCTCAGGCTATGGCTACACCTTC.

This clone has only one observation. In DNA form, the CDR3 reads TGTGCCAGCAGCCTGGACAGGGGGCCTGGGGCCAACGTCCTGACTTTC. This gives the protein CASSLDRGPGANVLTF. The chain uses TRBV5-6 and TRBJ2-6; 11 bases fit TRBD1. The CDR3 sequence is 16 residues long. Losses at the gene ends were 4 bases for V and 2 bases for J; bases not matched to a gene: 2. CDR1 SGHDT and CDR2 YYEEEE come from the germline V gene.

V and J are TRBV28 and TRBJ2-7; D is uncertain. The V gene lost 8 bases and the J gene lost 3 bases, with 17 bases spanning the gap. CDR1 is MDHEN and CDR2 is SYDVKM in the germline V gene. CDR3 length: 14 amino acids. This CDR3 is CASWNRADHYEQYF. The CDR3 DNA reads TGTGCCAGCTGGAACCGGGCCGACCACTACGAGCAGTACTTC.

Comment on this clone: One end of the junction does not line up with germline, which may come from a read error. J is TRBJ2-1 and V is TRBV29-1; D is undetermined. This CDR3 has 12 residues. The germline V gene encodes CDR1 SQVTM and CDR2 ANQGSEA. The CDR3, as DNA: TGCAGCGTTGAAGATCTTAACGGACCGGCGATCTTC. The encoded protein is CSVEDLNGPAIF.

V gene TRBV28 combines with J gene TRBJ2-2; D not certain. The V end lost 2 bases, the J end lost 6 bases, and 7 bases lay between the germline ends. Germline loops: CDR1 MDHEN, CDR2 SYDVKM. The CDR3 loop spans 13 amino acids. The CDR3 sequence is CASSLVSAGELFF. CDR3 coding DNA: TGTGCCAGCAGTTTAGTGTCGGCCGGGGAGCTGTTTTTT. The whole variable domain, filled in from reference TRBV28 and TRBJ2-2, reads DVKVTQSSRYLVKRTGEKVFLECVQDMDHENMFWYRQDPGLGLRLIYFSYDVKMKEKGDIPEGYSVSREKKERFSLILESASTNQTSMYLCASSLVSAGELFFGEGSRLTVL.

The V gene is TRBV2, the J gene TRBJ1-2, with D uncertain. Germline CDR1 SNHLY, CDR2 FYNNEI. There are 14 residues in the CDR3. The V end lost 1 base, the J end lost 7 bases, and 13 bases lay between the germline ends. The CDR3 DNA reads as TGTGCCAGCAGTGAAGGTTCAGATCAAGGTGGCTACACCTTC. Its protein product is CASSEGSDQGGYTF.

Written as DNA, the CDR3 is TGTGCCAGTAGTATTACTAGCGGGAGTAAGTTCTTC. It specifies CASSITSGSKFF. The chain carries TRBV19 and TRBJ2-1, with TRBD2 matching over 11 bases. Germline V gene lookup returns CDR1 LNHDA and CDR2 SQIVND (reference sequence). V shed 3 bases, J shed 14 bases, and the junction held 3 bases outside the gene matches. CDR3 length: 12 residues.

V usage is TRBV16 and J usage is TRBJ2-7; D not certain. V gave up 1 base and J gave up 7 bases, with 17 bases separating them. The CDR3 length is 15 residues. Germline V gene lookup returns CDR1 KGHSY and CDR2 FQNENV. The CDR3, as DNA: TGTGCCAGCAGCCAATACGGCAGACCGGAGAGGGAGCAGTACTTC. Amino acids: CASSQYGRPEREQYF.